Listed below are T cell receptor beta chains from one sample, sequenced in a study of Ad26.COV2.S vaccination and SARS-CoV-2 variants. Only in-frame clones appear in the TCRdb table, and some are missing; sequencing was by immunoSEQ multiplex PCR. The sample records about 140,000 clones, 70% to 90% being singletons. Sequencing used peripheral blood, obtained after recovery from COVID-19. The receptor set was obtained from a human donor who had recovered from COVID-19. Both conserved end residues are part of each CDR3. The order of the fields is D gene, V gene, J gene, clone size, CDR3 protein, CDR3 DNA. A D gene is named only where the DNA matches it firmly. The size field is filled for only some rows; it gives once, few, many or a size class.

d_call: TRBD2
v_call: TRBV5-6
j_call: TRBJ2-3
clone_size: .
cdr3_aa: CASSLGPAGGTDTQYF
cdr3_nt: TGTGCCAGCAGCTTGGGACCAGCGGGGGGAACAGATACGCAGTATTTT

d_call: TRBD2
v_call: TRBV2
j_call: TRBJ2-1
clone_size: .
cdr3_aa: CASSLTSGGATEQFF
cdr3_nt: TGTGCCAGCAGTCTAACTAGCGGGGGGGCCACTGAGCAGTTCTTC

d_call: .
v_call: TRBV7-8
j_call: TRBJ1-6
clone_size: few
cdr3_aa: CASSLAQTSNSPLHF
cdr3_nt: TGTGCCAGCAGCTTAGCTCAAACCAGTAATTCACCCCTCCACTTT

d_call: .
v_call: TRBV27
j_call: TRBJ2-1
clone_size: .
cdr3_aa: CASGPYYNEQFF
cdr3_nt: TGTGCCAGCGGACCATACTACAATGAGCAGTTCTTC

d_call: .
v_call: TRBV5-1
j_call: TRBJ2-2
clone_size: few
cdr3_aa: CASSLGQRLTGELFF
cdr3_nt: TGCGCCAGCAGCTTGGGGCAGCGCCTGACCGGGGAGCTGTTTTTT

d_call: .
v_call: TRBV5-5
j_call: TRBJ2-3
clone_size: .
cdr3_aa: CASSPTSTGTDTQYF
cdr3_nt: TGTGCCAGCAGCCCCACGTCCACCGGCACAGATACGCAGTATTTT

d_call: .
v_call: TRBV19
j_call: TRBJ1-1
clone_size: .
cdr3_aa: CASSSGRVRWEAFF
cdr3_nt: TGTGCCAGTAGTTCTGGCAGGGTGCGTTGGGAAGCTTTCTTT

d_call: TRBD2
v_call: TRBV19
j_call: TRBJ2-1
clone_size: .
cdr3_aa: CASSGRGGPYNEQFF
cdr3_nt: TGTGCCAGTAGTGGGCGGGGGGGCCCCTACAATGAGCAGTTCTTC

d_call: .
v_call: TRBV11-2
j_call: TRBJ2-3
clone_size: .
cdr3_aa: CASTPGRSTDTQYF
cdr3_nt: TGTGCCAGCACCCCCGGCAGGAGCACAGATACGCAGTATTTT

d_call: TRBD1
v_call: TRBV7-2
j_call: TRBJ2-7
clone_size: .
cdr3_aa: CASSPYTGTGANEQYF
cdr3_nt: TGTGCCAGCAGCCCCTACACCGGGACAGGGGCTAACGAGCAGTACTTC

d_call: .
v_call: TRBV28
j_call: TRBJ1-2
clone_size: .
cdr3_aa: CASSLGMYGYTF
cdr3_nt: TGTGCCAGCAGTTTAGGAATGTATGGCTACACCTTC

d_call: .
v_call: TRBV15
j_call: TRBJ2-7
clone_size: .
cdr3_aa: CATSRGQYAYEQYF
cdr3_nt: TGTGCCACCAGCCGTGGACAGTACGCCTACGAGCAGTACTTC

d_call: .
v_call: TRBV6-5
j_call: TRBJ2-1
clone_size: .
cdr3_aa: CASSYAGNYNEQFF
cdr3_nt: TGTGCCAGCAGTTATGCGGGGAACTACAATGAGCAGTTCTTC

d_call: .
v_call: TRBV4-1
j_call: TRBJ2-1
clone_size: few
cdr3_aa: CASSQDLEGFQFF
cdr3_nt: TGCGCCAGCAGCCAAGATCTGGAAGGATTTCAGTTCTTC

d_call: .
v_call: TRBV15
j_call: TRBJ2-7
clone_size: .
cdr3_aa: CATSRHHATDPVFREQYF
cdr3_nt: TGTGCCACCAGCAGACATCATGCGACAGATCCCGTCTTCCGCGAGCAGTACTTC

d_call: .
v_call: TRBV23-1
j_call: TRBJ1-1
clone_size: .
cdr3_aa: CASSHLVPGRGNTEAFF
cdr3_nt: TGCGCCAGCAGTCATTTGGTCCCGGGCAGGGGGAACACTGAAGCTTTCTTT

d_call: .
v_call: TRBV5-1
j_call: TRBJ1-2
clone_size: once
cdr3_aa: CASSSDNYGYTF
cdr3_nt: TGCGCCAGCAGCTCAGATAACTATGGCTACACCTTC

d_call: .
v_call: TRBV7-6
j_call: TRBJ2-1
clone_size: .
cdr3_aa: CASSLYIGVGNEQFF
cdr3_nt: TGTGCCAGCAGCTTGTATATAGGGGTCGGCAATGAGCAGTTCTTC

d_call: .
v_call: TRBV5-1
j_call: TRBJ2-3
clone_size: .
cdr3_aa: CASSPPGGASTDTQYF
cdr3_nt: TGCGCCAGCAGCCCTCCCGGCGGGGCTAGCACAGATACGCAGTATTTT

d_call: .
v_call: TRBV5-4
j_call: TRBJ1-2
clone_size: .
cdr3_aa: CASSSAAAVLNYGYTF
cdr3_nt: TGTGCCAGCAGCTCAGCAGCGGCAGTCCTGAACTATGGCTACACCTTC

d_call: TRBD1
v_call: TRBV9
j_call: TRBJ2-5
clone_size: .
cdr3_aa: CASSDGTGRETQYF
cdr3_nt: TGTGCCAGCAGCGACGGGACAGGGCGAGAGACCCAGTACTTC

d_call: .
v_call: TRBV6-5
j_call: TRBJ1-2
clone_size: .
cdr3_aa: CASRPDRNYGYTF
cdr3_nt: TGTGCCAGCAGGCCTGACAGGAACTATGGCTACACCTTC

d_call: .
v_call: TRBV30
j_call: TRBJ2-7
clone_size: .
cdr3_aa: CAWSVSPGREQYF
cdr3_nt: TGTGCCTGGAGTGTAAGCCCGGGACGCGAGCAGTACTTC

d_call: TRBD1
v_call: TRBV25-1
j_call: TRBJ2-2
clone_size: .
cdr3_aa: CASSEFFGQGATGELFF
cdr3_nt: TGTGCCAGCAGTGAATTCTTTGGACAGGGGGCAACCGGGGAGCTGTTTTTT

d_call: .
v_call: TRBV30
j_call: TRBJ2-7
clone_size: .
cdr3_aa: CAWNREGSYEQYF
cdr3_nt: TGTGCCTGGAACAGGGAGGGCTCCTACGAGCAGTACTTC

d_call: .
v_call: TRBV12-3/TRBV12-4
j_call: TRBJ1-5
clone_size: .
cdr3_aa: CASYGGPHQPQHF
cdr3_nt: TGTGCCAGCTATGGCGGGCCTCACCAGCCCCAGCATTTT

d_call: TRBD2
v_call: TRBV5-1
j_call: TRBJ2-6
clone_size: .
cdr3_aa: CASSLAGAGSGANVLTF
cdr3_nt: TGCGCCAGCAGCCTGGCGGGAGCAGGCTCTGGGGCCAACGTCCTGACTTTC

d_call: .
v_call: TRBV28
j_call: TRBJ1-1
clone_size: .
cdr3_aa: CASSLTGMNTEAFF
cdr3_nt: TGTGCCAGCAGTTTAACAGGGATGAACACTGAAGCTTTCTTT

d_call: TRBD1
v_call: TRBV25-1
j_call: TRBJ1-5
clone_size: few
cdr3_aa: CASSESGQGHQPQHF
cdr3_nt: TGTGCCAGCAGTGAATCAGGACAGGGTCATCAGCCCCAGCATTTT

d_call: .
v_call: TRBV7-2
j_call: TRBJ1-4
clone_size: .
cdr3_aa: CASSLGSGNEKLFF
cdr3_nt: TGTGCCAGCAGCTTAGGGAGTGGTAATGAAAAACTGTTTTTT

d_call: .
v_call: TRBV7-7
j_call: TRBJ2-3
clone_size: .
cdr3_aa: CASSFSGHSTDTQYF
cdr3_nt: TGTGCTAGCAGCTTTTCGGGACATAGCACAGATACGCAGTATTTT

d_call: TRBD1
v_call: TRBV28
j_call: TRBJ1-4
clone_size: .
cdr3_aa: CASRLRQGGNEKLFF
cdr3_nt: TGTGCCAGCAGACTGCGACAGGGAGGAAATGAAAAACTGTTTTTT

d_call: .
v_call: TRBV14
j_call: TRBJ2-7
clone_size: .
cdr3_aa: CASSQRRGFAYEQYF
cdr3_nt: TGTGCCAGCAGCCAACGTCGGGGCTTTGCCTACGAGCAGTACTTC

d_call: TRBD1
v_call: TRBV28
j_call: TRBJ1-6
clone_size: .
cdr3_aa: CASSLHHGTGASPLHF
cdr3_nt: TGTGCCAGCAGTTTACATCACGGGACAGGGGCGTCACCCCTCCACTTT

d_call: .
v_call: TRBV14
j_call: TRBJ2-7
clone_size: .
cdr3_aa: CASSQPPRRTYEQYF
cdr3_nt: TGTGCCAGCAGCCAGCCCCCTCGTCGCACATACGAGCAGTACTTC

d_call: .
v_call: TRBV15
j_call: TRBJ1-4
clone_size: .
cdr3_aa: CATSRDVTTPRNEKLFF
cdr3_nt: TGTGCCACCAGCAGAGATGTAACAACTCCAAGGAATGAAAAACTGTTTTTT

d_call: .
v_call: TRBV5-4
j_call: TRBJ1-6
clone_size: .
cdr3_aa: CASSLGGSYNSPLHF
cdr3_nt: TGTGCCAGCAGCTTGGGCGGCTCCTATAATTCACCCCTCCACTTT